The 4 T cell receptor beta chains in this list originate from one sample, sequenced in a study of graft-versus-host responses after intestinal transplantation. The method was immunoSEQ multiplex PCR; TCRdb's version includes in-frame clones alone and lacks a portion of them. The sample lists 23,000 or so clones; 35% to 50% were seen once. This specimen was alloreactive CD4+ T cells from a mixed lymphocyte reaction culture, taken before intestinal transplant. Described subset: CFSE-low proliferating T cells sorted from roughly 6-day pre-transplant mixed lymphocyte reaction (GvH or HvG direction). The receptors were gathered from a human patient who received an intestinal transplant.

The rearrangement joins TRBV5-1 to TRBJ2-7; 8 bases are shared with TRBD2. Germline V gives CDR1 SGHRS, CDR2 YFSETQ. V trimming: 1 base; J trimming: 3 bases; junction bases outside the gene matches: 9. The CDR3 covers 16 residues. Here the CDR3 reads CASSLITSGTIYEQYF. The CDR3 bases are TGCGCCAGCAGCTTGATTACTAGCGGAACGATCTACGAGCAGTACTTC.

This clone was seen more than once but under ten times. The V and J genes are TRBV7-2 and TRBJ1-2; D is possibly TRBD1 (5 bases). The CDR3 covers 14 residues. Trimming cost V 5 bases and J 1 base, with 11 bases left between them. The germline V gene encodes CDR1 SGHTA and CDR2 FQGNSA. This CDR3 reads CASSPGGVNYGYTF. The CDR3 region has the DNA TGTGCCAGCAGCCCCGGGGGGGTTAACTATGGCTACACCTTC.

The chain recombines TRBV4-3 with TRBJ2-3, with D tentatively TRBD1 (7 bases). The CDR3 has 14 amino acids. Germline V lookup: CDR1 LGHNA, CDR2 YSLEER. V was clipped by 0 bases and J by 10 bases, with 14 bases between them. CDR3 in amino acids: CASSQDSQGGSQYF. The CDR3 DNA reads as TGCGCCAGCAGCCAAGATAGTCAGGGGGGATCGCAGTATTTT.

The chain couples TRBV2 to TRBJ2-7, with a weak D call TRBD1 (5 bases). This CDR3 comprises 17 residues. Germline loops: CDR1 SNHLY, CDR2 FYNNEI. V lost 7 bases, J lost 2 bases, and 24 bases lay in between. The CDR3 coding sequence is TGTGCCAGCAATCCCCGGGTGGGTAACTTGGGGCCCTACGAGCAGTACTTC. This encodes CASNPRVGNLGPYEQYF. The complete variable domain, with remaining parts taken from reference TRBV2 and TRBJ2-7, reads EPEVTQTPSHQVTQMGQEVILRCVPISNHLYFYWYRQILGQKVEFLVSFYNNEISEKSEIFDDQFSVERPDGSNFTLKIRSTKLEDSAMYFCASNPRVGNLGPYEQYFGPGTRLTVT.